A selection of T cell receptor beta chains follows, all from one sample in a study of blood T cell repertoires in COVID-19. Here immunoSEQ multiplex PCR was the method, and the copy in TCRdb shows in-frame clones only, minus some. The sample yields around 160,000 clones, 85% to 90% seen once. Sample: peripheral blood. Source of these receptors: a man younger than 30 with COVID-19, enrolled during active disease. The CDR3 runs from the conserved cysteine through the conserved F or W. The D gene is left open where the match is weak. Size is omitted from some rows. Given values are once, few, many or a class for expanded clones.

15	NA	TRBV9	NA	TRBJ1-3	CASSVDGSSGNTIYF	TGTGCCAGCAGCGTAGATGGCAGCTCTGGAAACACCATATATTTT
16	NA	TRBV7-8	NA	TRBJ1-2	CASSLKQGSYNYGYTF	TGTGCCAGCAGCTTGAAGCAGGGGTCTTATAACTATGGCTACACCTTC
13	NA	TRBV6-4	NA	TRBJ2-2	CASSDQYTGELFF	TGTGCCAGCAGTGATCAGTACACCGGGGAGCTGTTTTTT
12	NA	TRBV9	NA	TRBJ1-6	CASSVGGGHLHF	TGTGCCAGCAGCGTAGGCGGGGGGCACCTCCACTTT
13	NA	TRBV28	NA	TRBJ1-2	CASRPLTRYGYTF	TGTGCCAGCAGACCTCTTACGAGATATGGCTACACCTTC
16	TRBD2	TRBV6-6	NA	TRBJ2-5	CASSLSRGGYQETQYF	TGTGCCAGCAGTTTGTCGAGGGGAGGGTACCAAGAGACCCAGTACTTC
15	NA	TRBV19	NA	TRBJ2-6	CASRGGEPGANVLTF	TGTGCCAGTAGAGGAGGCGAACCTGGGGCCAACGTCCTGACTTTC
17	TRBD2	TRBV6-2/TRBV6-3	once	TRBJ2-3	CASSYRPGLAGARTQYF	TGTGCCAGCAGCTATCGGCCGGGACTAGCGGGAGCGAGGACGCAGTATTTT
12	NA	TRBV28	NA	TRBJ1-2	CASSLDRRGYTF	TGTGCCAGCAGTTTAGACAGACGTGGCTACACCTTC
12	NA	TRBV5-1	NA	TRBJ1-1	CASSPGGSEAFF	TGCGCCAGCAGCCCCGGGGGATCTGAAGCTTTCTTT
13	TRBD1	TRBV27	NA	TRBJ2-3	CASSSDRGDTQYF	TGTGCCAGCAGTTCCGACAGGGGAGATACGCAGTATTTT
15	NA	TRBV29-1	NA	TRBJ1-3	CSVVEGGGNLNTIYF	TGCAGCGTTGTTGAGGGCGGGGGAAACCTAAACACCATATATTTT
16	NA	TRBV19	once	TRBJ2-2	CASSIDLIANTGELFF	TGTGCCAGTAGTATAGATCTTATAGCGAACACCGGGGAGCTGTTTTTT
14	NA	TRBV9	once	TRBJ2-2	CASSVGPNTGELFF	TGTGCCAGCAGCGTAGGGCCAAACACCGGGGAGCTGTTTTTT
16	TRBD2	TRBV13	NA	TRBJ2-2	CASSLRLAANTGELFF	TGTGCCAGCAGCCTCCGACTAGCGGCAAACACCGGGGAGCTGTTTTTT
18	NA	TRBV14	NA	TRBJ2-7	CASSQDRDPGHPSYEQYF	TGTGCCAGCAGCCAAGACCGCGACCCGGGACACCCTTCCTACGAGCAGTACTTC
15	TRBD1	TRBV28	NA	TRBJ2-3	CASSFGQGARGTQYF	TGTGCCAGCAGTTTTGGGCAGGGGGCCAGGGGTACGCAGTATTTT
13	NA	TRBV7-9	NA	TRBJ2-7	CASSITGTYEQYF	TGTGCCAGCAGCATAACAGGCACCTACGAGCAGTACTTC
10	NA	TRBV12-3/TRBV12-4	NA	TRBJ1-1	CASSFREAFF	TGTGCCAGCAGTTTCAGGGAAGCTTTCTTT
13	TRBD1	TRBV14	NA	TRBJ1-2	CASSQVGTGGYTF	TGTGCCAGCAGCCAAGTTGGGACAGGTGGCTACACCTTC
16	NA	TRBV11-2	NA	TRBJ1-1	CASSPWPGPLGGEAFF	TGTGCCAGCAGCCCCTGGCCCGGGCCCCTCGGAGGTGAAGCTTTCTTT
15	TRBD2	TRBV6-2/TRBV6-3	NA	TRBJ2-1	CASSEGLAGVNEQFF	TGTGCCAGCAGTGAGGGACTAGCGGGGGTCAATGAGCAGTTCTTC
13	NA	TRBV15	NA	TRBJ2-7	CATSRDRYYEQYF	TGTGCCACCAGCAGGGACAGATACTACGAGCAGTACTTC
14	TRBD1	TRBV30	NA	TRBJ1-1	CAWLLRDRVTEAFF	TGTGCCTGGTTACTCCGGGACAGGGTCACTGAAGCTTTCTTT
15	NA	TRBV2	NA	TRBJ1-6	CASSETAAYNSPLHF	TGTGCCAGCAGTGAAACGGCAGCGTATAATTCACCCCTCCACTTT
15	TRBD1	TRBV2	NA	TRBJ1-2	CASRDLTGLFHGYTF	TGTGCCAGCAGGGATCTGACAGGGCTCTTCCATGGCTACACCTTC
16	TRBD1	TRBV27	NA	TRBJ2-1	CASSSSTGDLLNEQFF	TGTGCCAGCAGTTCCTCCACAGGGGACCTTCTCAATGAGCAGTTCTTC
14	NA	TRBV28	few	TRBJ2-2	CASRTDGVTGELFF	TGTGCCAGCAGGACCGACGGAGTTACCGGGGAGCTGTTTTTT
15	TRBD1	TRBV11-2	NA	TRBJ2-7	CASSSYRGRWPEQYF	TGTGCCAGCAGCTCGTACAGGGGGCGCTGGCCCGAGCAGTACTTC
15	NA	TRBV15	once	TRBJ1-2	CATSRDRDGPGGYTF	TGTGCCACCAGCAGAGACAGGGATGGGCCAGGTGGCTACACCTTC
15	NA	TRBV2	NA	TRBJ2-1	CASRGAGISYNEQFF	TGTGCCAGCAGGGGGGCAGGGATCTCCTACAATGAGCAGTTCTTC
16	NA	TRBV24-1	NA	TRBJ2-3	CATSDPGTPSTDTQYF	TGTGCCACCAGTGATCCTGGGACACCTAGCACAGATACGCAGTATTTT
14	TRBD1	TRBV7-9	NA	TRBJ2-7	CASSHRDRWFEQYF	TGTGCCAGCAGCCACCGGGACAGGTGGTTCGAGCAGTACTTC
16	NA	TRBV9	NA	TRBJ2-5	CASSVEGHRRVETQYF	TGTGCCAGCAGCGTAGAGGGACACCGGCGAGTGGAGACCCAGTACTTC
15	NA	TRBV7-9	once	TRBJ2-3	CASSLSRGGTDTQYF	TGTGCCAGCAGCTTATCCAGGGGTGGCACAGATACGCAGTATTTT
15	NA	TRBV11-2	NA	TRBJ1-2	CASSLDTRVGYGYTF	TGTGCCAGCAGCTTAGATACTAGGGTTGGGTATGGCTACACCTTC
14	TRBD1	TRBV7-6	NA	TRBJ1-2	CASSFGQGGYGYTF	TGTGCCAGCAGCTTCGGACAGGGCGGCTATGGCTACACCTTC
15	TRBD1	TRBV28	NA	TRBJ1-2	CASSRRTGVNYGYTF	TGTGCCAGCAGTCGACGGACAGGGGTTAACTATGGCTACACCTTC
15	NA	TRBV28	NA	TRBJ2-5	CASSLHRALQETQYF	TGTGCCAGCAGTTTGCACAGGGCGCTCCAAGAGACCCAGTACTTC
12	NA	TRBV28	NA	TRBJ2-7	CASSPGAYEQYF	TGTGCCAGCAGTCCGGGGGCCTACGAGCAGTACTTC